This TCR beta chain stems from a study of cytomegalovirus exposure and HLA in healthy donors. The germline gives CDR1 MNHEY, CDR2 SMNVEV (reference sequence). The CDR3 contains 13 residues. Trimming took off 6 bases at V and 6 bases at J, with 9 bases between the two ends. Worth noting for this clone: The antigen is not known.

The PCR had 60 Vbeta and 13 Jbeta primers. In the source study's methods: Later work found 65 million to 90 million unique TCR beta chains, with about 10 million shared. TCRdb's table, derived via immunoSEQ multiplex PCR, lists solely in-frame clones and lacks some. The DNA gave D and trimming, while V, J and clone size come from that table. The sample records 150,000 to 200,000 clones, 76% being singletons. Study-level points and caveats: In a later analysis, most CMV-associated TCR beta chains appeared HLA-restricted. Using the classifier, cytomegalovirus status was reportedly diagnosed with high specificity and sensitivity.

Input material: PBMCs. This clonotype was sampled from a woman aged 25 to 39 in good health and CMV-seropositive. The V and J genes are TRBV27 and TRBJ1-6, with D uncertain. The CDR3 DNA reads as TGTGCCAGCAGCCCGGACTTTAATTCACCCCTCCACTTT. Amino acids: CASSPDFNSPLHF.